This record looks at one T cell receptor (beta chain) sequence and its context. Its antigen is currently unknown. The sample belongs to a study of cytomegalovirus exposure and HLA in healthy donors. Here immunoSEQ multiplex PCR was the method, and the copy in TCRdb shows in-frame clones only, minus some. The sample gives under 75,000 clones, around 85% of which show up once; 2.5% to 3.5% is in the top ten. The roughly 120-subject validation cohort, separate from the approximately 630-subject first cohort, included the donors. Study-wide findings and caveats: The study listed roughly 150 cytomegalovirus-associated TCR beta chains. Generally TCR sequences proved uncommon, though certain public TCRs appeared in numerous donors.

The TCR sequence derives from a man aged 30 to 39 in good health and CMV-seronegative. The source material was PBMCs.

The CDR3 protein is CASRFSGGIHNEQFF. CDR3 nucleotide sequence: TGTGCCAGCAGATTTAGCGGGGGAATACATAATGAGCAGTTCTTC. The chain joins TRBV27 to TRBJ2-1; TRBD2 matches at 9 bases. Germline trimming cut 6 bases from V and 7 bases from J; bases unmatched to any gene: 10. Germline loops: CDR1 MNHEY, CDR2 SMNVEV (reference sequence). The CDR3 totals 15 residues.